Listed below are T cell receptor beta chains from one sample, sequenced in a study of cytomegalovirus exposure and HLA in healthy donors. Clones were read by immunoSEQ multiplex PCR, and TCRdb kept only the in-frame ones, dropping some. In the table there are 150,000 to 200,000 clones, around 83% of which are singletons. What was sequenced was PBMCs. These receptors came from a man in his forties or fifties in good health and CMV-seropositive. CDR3s include the opening cysteine and the closing phenylalanine or tryptophan. A D gene is named only where the DNA matches it firmly. Not all rows give a size; the values are once, few, many and, for expanded clones, a class.

>TRBJ2-2|NA|TRBD2|TRBV27
CASSVGLASGELFF
TGTGCCAGCAGTGTCGGACTAGCGTCCGGGGAGCTGTTTTTT
>TRBJ2-3|once|NA|TRBV4-2
CASSQVGRGSTDTQYF
TGTGCCAGCAGCCAAGTTGGGCGGGGATCCACAGATACGCAGTATTTT
>TRBJ2-3|NA|TRBD2|TRBV6-5
CASRLAGGQADTQYF
TGTGCCAGCAGACTAGCGGGGGGGCAGGCAGATACGCAGTATTTT
>TRBJ1-5|NA|TRBD1|TRBV9
CASSATGANQPQHF
TGTGCCAGCAGCGCTACAGGGGCGAATCAGCCCCAGCATTTT
>TRBJ1-3|NA|NA|TRBV30
CACTLWTPGNTIYF
TGTGCCTGCACCCTTTGGACTCCCGGAAACACCATATATTTT
>TRBJ1-1|NA|NA|TRBV9
CASRDRYDTEAFF
TGTGCCAGCAGAGACAGGTATGACACTGAAGCTTTCTTT
>TRBJ2-5|NA|NA|TRBV7-9
CASSQSRTQETQYF
TGTGCCAGCAGCCAAAGCCGGACACAAGAGACCCAGTACTTC
>TRBJ2-7|NA|TRBD2|TRBV7-8
CASSLVGSGRSYEQYF
TGTGCCAGCAGCTTAGTTGGGAGCGGGAGGTCCTACGAGCAGTACTTC
>TRBJ1-4|NA|TRBD1|TRBV19
CASNSGQLNEKLFF
TGTGCCAGTAATTCGGGACAGCTTAATGAAAAACTGTTTTTT
>TRBJ2-3|NA|NA|TRBV21-1
CASSDGTSARCPDTQYF
TGTGCCAGCAGCGACGGGACTAGCGCCCGATGTCCAGATACGCAGTATTTT